Listed below are T cell receptor beta chains from one sample, sequenced in a study of blood T cell repertoires in COVID-19. The table came from immunoSEQ multiplex PCR; TCRdb's copy has only in-frame clones and leaves some out. The sample has about 32,000 clones; just over 90% are singletons. Sequenced sample: peripheral blood. These receptor sequences come from a man in his 60s with acute or convalescent COVID-19. The CDR3 runs from the conserved cysteine through the conserved F or W. Each record gives: CDR3 protein, CDR3 DNA, clone size, V gene, J gene, D gene. A D gene is named only where the DNA matches it firmly. Expanded clones are given a class, and other clones once, few, many or no size at all.

CASSFRGPEQYF,TGTGCCAGCAGTTTTAGGGGGCCCGAGCAGTACTTC,.,TRBV12-3/TRBV12-4,TRBJ2-7,TRBD1
CASSPGTGSTEAFF,TGTGCCAGCAGCCCTGGGACAGGGAGCACCGAAGCTTTCTTT,.,TRBV5-4,TRBJ1-1,TRBD1
CASSEGAGGRIDTQYF,TGTGCCAGCAGTGAAGGGGCAGGGGGCCGGATAGATACGCAGTATTTT,.,TRBV6-1,TRBJ2-3,TRBD1
CASSGDSRSYGYTF,TGTGCCAGCAGTGGGGACAGCCGATCCTATGGCTACACCTTC,few,TRBV2,TRBJ1-2,TRBD1
CASSSGGTYEQYF,TGTGCCAGTAGTAGCGGAGGGACCTACGAGCAGTACTTC,.,TRBV19,TRBJ2-7,.
CASTNAGEFNEQFF,TGTGCCAGCACCAATGCGGGAGAATTCAATGAGCAGTTCTTC,.,TRBV6-5,TRBJ2-1,TRBD2
CASSLSGVNTIYF,TGTGCCAGCAGCTTAAGCGGGGTAAACACCATATATTTT,once,TRBV7-2,TRBJ1-3,.
CASSPQEFQPQHF,TGTGCCAGCAGCCCTCAGGAATTTCAGCCCCAGCATTTT,.,TRBV12-3/TRBV12-4,TRBJ1-5,.
CASSDEVSSYNEQFF,TGTGCCAGCAGTGACGAGGTTAGCTCCTACAATGAGCAGTTCTTC,.,TRBV2,TRBJ2-1,.
CASSLDTGLRVYSPLHF,TGTGCCAGCAGCTTGGATACAGGGTTAAGAGTTTATTCACCCCTCCACTTT,.,TRBV5-4,TRBJ1-6,.
CASSRGRLYEQYF,TGTGCCAGCAGCCGCGGGAGGCTCTACGAGCAGTACTTC,.,TRBV13,TRBJ2-7,TRBD2
CASSVTVNTEAFF,TGCGCCAGCAGCGTAACAGTGAACACTGAAGCTTTCTTT,.,TRBV5-1,TRBJ1-1,.
CASSPVASGNTIYF,TGTGCCAGCAGCCCAGTAGCCTCTGGAAACACCATATATTTT,.,TRBV11-2,TRBJ1-3,.
CSASVRPGRHEQYF,TGCAGTGCTAGTGTCCGCCCAGGGCGGCACGAGCAGTACTTC,.,TRBV20-1,TRBJ2-7,.
CASSLDGVIGSYTF,TGTGCCAGCAGCTTAGACGGGGTGATAGGGAGCTACACCTTC,.,TRBV7-9,TRBJ1-2,.
CASSLRGQPTGRMNTEAFF,TGTGCCAGCAGTTTACGGGGACAGCCAACGGGGAGGATGAACACTGAAGCTTTCTTT,.,TRBV27,TRBJ1-1,TRBD1
CASSYSRSNQPQHF,TGTGCCAGCAGTTACTCGAGGAGCAATCAGCCCCAGCATTTT,.,TRBV6-5,TRBJ1-5,.
CAWSTGREPYEQYF,TGTGCCTGGAGTACGGGGAGGGAACCCTACGAGCAGTACTTC,.,TRBV30,TRBJ2-7,TRBD2
CATSDRRTSESYTYEQFF,TGTGCCACCAGTGATCGTCGGACTAGCGAGTCATATACTTATGAGCAGTTCTTC,.,TRBV24-1,TRBJ2-1,TRBD2
CASSLTGAVGEQYF,TGTGCCAGCAGCTTAACTGGGGCCGTGGGCGAGCAGTACTTC,.,TRBV7-9,TRBJ2-7,.
CASSRQGSETQYF,TGTGCCAGCAGTCGACAGGGGTCGGAGACCCAGTACTTC,once,TRBV27,TRBJ2-5,TRBD1
CASSNEPDRGYTF,TGTGCCAGCAGCAATGAGCCCGATCGGGGCTACACCTTC,.,TRBV9,TRBJ1-2,.
CASSPDRTSTDTQYF,TGTGCCAGCAGTCCCGACAGAACTAGCACAGATACGCAGTATTTT,.,TRBV6-5,TRBJ2-3,.
CASSLGDRVIRTEAFF,TGCGCCAGCAGCTTGGGAGACAGGGTGATTCGCACTGAAGCTTTCTTT,.,TRBV5-1,TRBJ1-1,TRBD1
CSVGRVGGIEQYF,TGCAGCGTTGGCCGGGTGGGGGGGATCGAGCAGTACTTC,.,TRBV29-1,TRBJ2-7,TRBD2
CASSEWGGASGYTF,TGTGCCAGCAGTGAATGGGGGGGCGCCTCTGGCTACACCTTC,.,TRBV2,TRBJ1-2,.
CASSSTGITGNTIYF,TGTGCCAGCAGCTCAACAGGGATAACTGGAAACACCATATATTTT,.,TRBV7-8,TRBJ1-3,.
CASSFIQGKNTEAFF,TGTGCCAGCAGCTTTATACAGGGGAAGAACACTGAAGCTTTCTTT,.,TRBV7-6,TRBJ1-1,TRBD1
CASSKLAGAFYEQYF,TGTGCCAGCAGTAAACTAGCGGGAGCGTTCTACGAGCAGTACTTC,.,TRBV6-2/TRBV6-3,TRBJ2-7,TRBD2
CATTQGRRALHF,TGTGCCACCACCCAAGGCAGGAGGGCCCTCCACTTT,.,TRBV15,TRBJ1-6,.
CASSYSATRGSYTF,TGTGCCAGCAGTTACTCGGCGACCAGGGGTAGCTACACCTTC,.,TRBV6-2/TRBV6-3,TRBJ1-2,.
CASRITGINEKLFF,TGTGCCAGTAGAATTACAGGGATTAATGAAAAACTGTTTTTT,.,TRBV19,TRBJ1-4,.
CATSPGTDLYTF,TGTGCCACCAGCCCCGGGACAGACCTCTACACCTTC,.,TRBV24-1,TRBJ1-2,TRBD1
CASSLAGQLAGNTIYF,TGTGCCAGCAGCTTGGCCGGACAGCTCGCTGGAAACACCATATATTTT,once,TRBV5-4,TRBJ1-3,.
CASSLAPASGTDTQYF,TGCGCCAGCAGCTTGGCTCCGGCTAGCGGCACAGATACGCAGTATTTT,.,TRBV5-1,TRBJ2-3,.
CASSVGTGPYF,TGTGCCAGCAGCGTCGGGACAGGGCCTTACTTC,.,TRBV12-3/TRBV12-4,TRBJ2-5,TRBD1
CASSVDSGHGETQYF,TGTGCCAGCAGCGTAGATTCTGGACATGGGGAGACCCAGTACTTC,few,TRBV9,TRBJ2-5,.
CASGLLGQGFAGELFF,TGTGCTAGTGGTTTGTTGGGACAGGGGTTTGCCGGGGAGCTGTTTTTT,.,TRBV12-5,TRBJ2-2,TRBD1